This TCR beta chain was profiled in a study of CXCR3-negative and CXCR3-positive naive CD8 T cells. The overall study: Sequencing brought in approximately 140 million TRB reads altogether, and each library got about 1.5 +/- 0.3 million. Study-wide findings and caveats: Relative to CXCR3-negative naive cells, CXCR3-positive naive cells had more hydrophobic TRB CDR3s.

Cells classed as naive CD8+ T cells were CD45RO-CCR7+CD27+CD95-. In the case of this clonotype: Antigen unknown.

Carrying UMI labels, the TRB cDNA libraries were prepared through 5' RACE. TCRdb re-called the 5' RACE reads; one entry per CDR3 protein, DNA not given. In total, the table holds roughly 80,000 distinct CDR3 sequences. CDR3 length: 15 residues. Germline loops: CDR1 MDHEN, CDR2 SYDVKM. The chain couples TRBV28 to TRBJ1-5. The sample comprised naive CXCR3+ CD8+ T cells from blood. Noted subset: CD45RO-CCR7+CD27+CD95- naive CD8+ T cells expressing CXCR3 (TNR3+). This receptor was identified in a human donor in good health. Some clones in this sample may be carry-over from other donors' samples. CDR3 amino acids: CASSLREGSNQPQHF.